This TCR beta chain was identified in a study of T cells in Graves' hyperthyroidism and ophthalmopathy. The CDR3 is 15 amino acids. CDR1 and CDR2 from the germline V gene are DFQATT and SNEGSKA (reference sequence). V shed 1 base, J shed 4 bases, and the junction held 8 bases outside the gene matches. This clonotype has ten or more counts. Regions amplified from RNA transcripts were the TCR beta CDR3 regions. When the TCR CDR3 underwent first-round RT-PCR, the HTBI primer set was used. MiXCR was run by TCRdb on the multiplex PCR reads, yielding one entry per CDR3 protein. The repertoire holds some 350,000 distinct CDR3 sequences, with about a fifth as singletons.

Sequenced input: blood. V is TRBV20-1 and J is TRBJ2-7; TRBD2 matches 9 bases. This TCR was sampled from a woman aged 18-30 years with Graves' hyperthyroidism. In nucleotides, the CDR3 is TGCAGTGCTAGAGGTGGAAGCGGGGGGTGGTACGAGCAGTACTTC. This translates into CSARGGSGGWYEQYF.